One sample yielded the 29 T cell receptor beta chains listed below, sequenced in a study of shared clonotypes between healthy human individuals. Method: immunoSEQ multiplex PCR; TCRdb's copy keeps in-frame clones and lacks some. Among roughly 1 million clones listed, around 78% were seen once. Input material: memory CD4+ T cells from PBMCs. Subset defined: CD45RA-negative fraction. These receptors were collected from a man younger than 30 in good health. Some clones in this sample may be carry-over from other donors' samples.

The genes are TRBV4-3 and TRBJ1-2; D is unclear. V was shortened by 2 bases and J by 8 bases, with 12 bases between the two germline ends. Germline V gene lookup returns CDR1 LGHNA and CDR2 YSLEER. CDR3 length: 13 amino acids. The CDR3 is CASSQLRVLGYTF. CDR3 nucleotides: TGCGCCAGCAGCCAATTAAGGGTACTGGGCTACACCTTC.

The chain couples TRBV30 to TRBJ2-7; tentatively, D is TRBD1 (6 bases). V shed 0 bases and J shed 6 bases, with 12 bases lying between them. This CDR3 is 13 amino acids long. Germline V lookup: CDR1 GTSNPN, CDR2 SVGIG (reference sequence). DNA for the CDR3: TGTGCCTGGAGTGTCCAGGGGCCCAGCGAGCAGTACTTC. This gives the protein CAWSVQGPSEQYF.

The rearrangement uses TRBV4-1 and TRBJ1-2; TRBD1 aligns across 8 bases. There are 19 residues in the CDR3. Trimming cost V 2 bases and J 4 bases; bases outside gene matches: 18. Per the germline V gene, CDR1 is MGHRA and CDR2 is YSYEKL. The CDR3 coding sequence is TGCGCCAGCAGCCAAAGGCGCCTCTGGGAACAGGGGGAGTCCTATGGCTACACCTTC. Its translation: CASSQRRLWEQGESYGYTF.

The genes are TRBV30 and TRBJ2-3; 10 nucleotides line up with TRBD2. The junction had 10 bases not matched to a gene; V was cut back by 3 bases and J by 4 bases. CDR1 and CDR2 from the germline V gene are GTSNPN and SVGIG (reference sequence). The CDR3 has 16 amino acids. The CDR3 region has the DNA TGTGCCTGGAGCCTCGGGCTAGCGGGAGACGCAGATACGCAGTATTTT. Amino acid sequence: CAWSLGLAGDADTQYF. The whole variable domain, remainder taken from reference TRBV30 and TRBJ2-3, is SQTIHQWPATLVQPVGSPLSLECTVEGTSNPNLYWYRQAAGRGLQLLFYSVGIGQISSEVPQNLSASRPQDRQFILSSKKLLLSDSGFYLCAWSLGLAGDADTQYFGPGTRLTVL.

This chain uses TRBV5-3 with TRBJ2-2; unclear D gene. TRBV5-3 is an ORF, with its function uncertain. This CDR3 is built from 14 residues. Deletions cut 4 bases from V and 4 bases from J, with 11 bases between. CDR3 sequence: CARSPRCGTGELFF. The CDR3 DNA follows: TGTGCCAGAAGCCCTAGGTGTGGCACCGGGGAGCTGTTTTTT.

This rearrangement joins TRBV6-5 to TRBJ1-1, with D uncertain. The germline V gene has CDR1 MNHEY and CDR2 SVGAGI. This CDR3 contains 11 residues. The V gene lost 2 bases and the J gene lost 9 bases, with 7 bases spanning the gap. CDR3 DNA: TGTGCCAGCAGTTACCGGGAAAAAGCTTTCTTT. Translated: CASSYREKAFF.

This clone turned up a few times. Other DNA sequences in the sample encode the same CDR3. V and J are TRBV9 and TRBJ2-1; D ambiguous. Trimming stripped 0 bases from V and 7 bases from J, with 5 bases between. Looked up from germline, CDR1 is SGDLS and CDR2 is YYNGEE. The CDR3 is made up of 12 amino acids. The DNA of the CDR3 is TGTGCCAGCAGCGTAGTTGAGAATGAGCAGTTCTTC. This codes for CASSVVENEQFF.

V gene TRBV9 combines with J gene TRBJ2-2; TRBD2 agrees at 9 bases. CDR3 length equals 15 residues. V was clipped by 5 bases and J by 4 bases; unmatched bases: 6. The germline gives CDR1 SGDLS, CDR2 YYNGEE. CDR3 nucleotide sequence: TGTGCCAGCAGTCAGACTAGCGGAGCCACCGGGGAGCTGTTTTTT. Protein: CASSQTSGATGELFF.

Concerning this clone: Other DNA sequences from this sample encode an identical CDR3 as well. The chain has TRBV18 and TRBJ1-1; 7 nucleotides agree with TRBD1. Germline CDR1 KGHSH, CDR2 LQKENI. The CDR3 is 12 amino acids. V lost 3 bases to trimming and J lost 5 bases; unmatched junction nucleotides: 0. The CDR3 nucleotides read TGTGCCAGCTCACCGACAGGGACTGAAGCTTTCTTT. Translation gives CASSPTGTEAFF.

The CDR3 protein is CASSVNTGELFF. The CDR3, as DNA: TGCGCCAGCAGCGTTAACACCGGGGAGCTGTTTTTT. V usage is TRBV5-1 and J usage is TRBJ2-2; no clear D gene. The CDR3 runs 12 residues. Germline values: CDR1 SGHRS, CDR2 YFSETQ. Trimming took off 4 bases at V and 2 bases at J, with 3 bases between the two ends.

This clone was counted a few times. The CDR3 sequence: CASSRGLAGGQNTGELFF. CDR3 nucleotide sequence: TGTGCCAGCAGCCGCGGACTAGCGGGAGGTCAGAACACCGGGGAGCTGTTTTTT. The chain has TRBV4-2 and TRBJ2-2; 14 bases align to TRBD2. The CDR3 covers 18 residues. Germline lookup yields CDR1 LGHNA and CDR2 YNFKEQ. V lost 4 bases and J lost 1; bases outside the gene matches: 5.

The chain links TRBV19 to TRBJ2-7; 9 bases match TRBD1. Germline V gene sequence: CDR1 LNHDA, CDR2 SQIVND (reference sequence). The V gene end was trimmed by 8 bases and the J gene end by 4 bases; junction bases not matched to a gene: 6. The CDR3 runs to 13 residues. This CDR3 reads CASSDRGLYEQYF. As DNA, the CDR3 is TGTGCCAGTTCGGACAGGGGCCTTTACGAGCAGTACTTC.

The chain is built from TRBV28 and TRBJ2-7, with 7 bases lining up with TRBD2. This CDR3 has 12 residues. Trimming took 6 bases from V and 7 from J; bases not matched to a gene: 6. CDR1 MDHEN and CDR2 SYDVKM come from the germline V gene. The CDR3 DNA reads TGTGCCAGCAGCCTAACCGGGAGGGAGCAGTACTTC. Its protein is CASSLTGREQYF.

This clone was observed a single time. The DNA for the CDR3 is TGTGCCAGCAGCGGTCTTCTCCAGCCTACCGTTGGAAACACCATATATTTT. The encoded protein is CASSGLLQPTVGNTIYF. The chain links TRBV14 to TRBJ1-3, with D unresolved. This CDR3 has 17 residues. Germline CDR1 SGHDN, CDR2 FVKESK. Trimming took off 5 bases at V and 3 bases at J, with 20 bases between the two ends. The full variable domain, its missing parts supplied by reference TRBV14 and TRBJ1-3, is EAGVTQFPSHSVIEKGQTVTLRCDPISGHDNLYWYRRVMGKEIKFLLHFVKESKQDESGMPNNRFLAERTGGTYSTLKVQPAELEDSGVYFCASSGLLQPTVGNTIYFGEGSWLTVV.

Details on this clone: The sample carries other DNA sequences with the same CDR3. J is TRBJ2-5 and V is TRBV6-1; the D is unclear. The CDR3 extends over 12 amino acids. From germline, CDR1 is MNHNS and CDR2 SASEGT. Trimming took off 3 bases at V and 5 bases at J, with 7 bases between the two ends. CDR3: CASSEVSETQYF. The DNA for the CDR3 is TGTGCCAGCAGTGAGGTATCGGAGACCCAGTACTTC.

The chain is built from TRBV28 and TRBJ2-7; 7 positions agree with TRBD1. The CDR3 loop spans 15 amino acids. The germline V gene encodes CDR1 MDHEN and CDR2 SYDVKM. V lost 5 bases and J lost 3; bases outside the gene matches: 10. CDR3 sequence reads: CASSPPGGQSYEQYF. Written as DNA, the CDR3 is TGTGCCAGCAGTCCACCAGGGGGACAGAGCTACGAGCAGTACTTC.

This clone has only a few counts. This chain's CDR3 is CASSPTGTHNEKLFF. The CDR3 DNA reads TGTGCCAGCAGCCCCACCGGGACACATAATGAAAAACTGTTTTTT. The genes are TRBV28 and TRBJ1-4, with D possibly matching TRBD1 (6 bases). The CDR3 extends over 15 amino acids. Germline loops: CDR1 MDHEN, CDR2 SYDVKM. Trimming shortened V by 6 bases and J by 4 bases, and 15 bases separated the two germline ends. The full variable domain, in which reference TRBV28 and TRBJ1-4 provide the parts outside the CDR3, is DVKVTQSSRYLVKRTGEKVFLECVQDMDHENMFWYRQDPGLGLRLIYFSYDVKMKEKGDIPEGYSVSREKKERFSLILESASTNQTSMYLCASSPTGTHNEKLFFGSGTQLSVL.

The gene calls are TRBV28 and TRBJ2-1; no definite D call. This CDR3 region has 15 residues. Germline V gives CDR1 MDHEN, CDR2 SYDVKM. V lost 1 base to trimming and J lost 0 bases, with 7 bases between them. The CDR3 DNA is TGTGCCAGCAGTTTATTCCCGGGCTCCTACAATGAGCAGTTCTTC. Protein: CASSLFPGSYNEQFF.

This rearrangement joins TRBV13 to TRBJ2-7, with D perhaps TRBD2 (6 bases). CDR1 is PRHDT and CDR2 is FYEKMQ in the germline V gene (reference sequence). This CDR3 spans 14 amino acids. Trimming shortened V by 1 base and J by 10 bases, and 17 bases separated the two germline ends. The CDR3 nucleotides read TGTGCCAGCAGCTTAGACGGGGGACGTCTAGGACAGTACTTC. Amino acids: CASSLDGGRLGQYF.

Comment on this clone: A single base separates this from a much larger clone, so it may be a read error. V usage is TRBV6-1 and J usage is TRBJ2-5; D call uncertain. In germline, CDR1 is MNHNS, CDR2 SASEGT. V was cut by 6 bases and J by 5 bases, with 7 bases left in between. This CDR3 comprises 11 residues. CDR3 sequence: CASSLVETQYF. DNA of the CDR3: TGTGCCAGCAGCCTCGTGGAGACCCAGTACTTC.

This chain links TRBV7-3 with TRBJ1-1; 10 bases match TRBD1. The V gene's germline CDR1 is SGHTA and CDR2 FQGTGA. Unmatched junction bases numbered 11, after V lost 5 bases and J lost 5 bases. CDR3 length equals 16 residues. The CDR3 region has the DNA TGTGCCAGCAGCCGCAGAGGGGGACAGGGGAGGACTGAAGCTTTCTTT. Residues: CASSRRGGQGRTEAFF.

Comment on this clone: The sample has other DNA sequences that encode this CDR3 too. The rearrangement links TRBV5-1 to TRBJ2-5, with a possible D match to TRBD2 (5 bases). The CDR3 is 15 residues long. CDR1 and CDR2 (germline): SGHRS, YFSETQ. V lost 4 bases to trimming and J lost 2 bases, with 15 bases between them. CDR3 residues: CASSLGPTGQETQYF. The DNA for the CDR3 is TGCGCCAGCAGCCTCGGACCCACGGGGCAAGAGACCCAGTACTTC.

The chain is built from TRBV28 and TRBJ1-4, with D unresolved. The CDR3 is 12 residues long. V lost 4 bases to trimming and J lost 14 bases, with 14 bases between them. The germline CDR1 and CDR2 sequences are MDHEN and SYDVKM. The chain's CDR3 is CASSSPSRGLFF. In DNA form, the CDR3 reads TGTGCCAGCAGTTCTCCCTCTCGAGGGCTGTTTTTT.

CDR3 coding DNA: TGTGCCAGCAGCTTAGTGAGCGGGGCCCTCTACAATGAGCAGTTCTTC. The encoded protein is CASSLVSGALYNEQFF. The chain combines TRBV7-2 with TRBJ2-1, with TRBD2 matching over 7 bases. Per germline, CDR1 SGHTA and CDR2 FQGNSA. V dropped 1 base and J dropped 3; count of bases not matched to a gene: 6. The CDR3 runs to 16 residues.

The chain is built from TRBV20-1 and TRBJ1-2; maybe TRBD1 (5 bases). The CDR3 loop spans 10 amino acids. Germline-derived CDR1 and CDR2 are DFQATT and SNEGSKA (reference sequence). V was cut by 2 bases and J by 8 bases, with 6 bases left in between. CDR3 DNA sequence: TGCAGTGCTAGAAAGGGGGGCTACACCTTC. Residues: CSARKGGYTF.

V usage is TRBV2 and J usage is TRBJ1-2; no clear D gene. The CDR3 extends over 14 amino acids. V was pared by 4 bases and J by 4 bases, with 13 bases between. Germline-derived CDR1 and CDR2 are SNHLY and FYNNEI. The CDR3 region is CASSAQTAAYGYTF. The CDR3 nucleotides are TGTGCCAGCAGTGCTCAGACGGCGGCCTATGGCTACACCTTC. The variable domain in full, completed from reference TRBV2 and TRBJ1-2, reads EPEVTQTPSHQVTQMGQEVILRCVPISNHLYFYWYRQILGQKVEFLVSFYNNEISEKSEIFDDQFSVERPDGSNFTLKIRSTKLEDSAMYFCASSAQTAAYGYTFGSGTRLTVV.

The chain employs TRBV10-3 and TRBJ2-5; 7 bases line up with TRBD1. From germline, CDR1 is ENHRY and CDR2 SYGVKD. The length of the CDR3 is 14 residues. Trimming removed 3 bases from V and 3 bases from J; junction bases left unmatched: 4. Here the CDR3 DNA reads TGTGCCATCAGTGACGCGACAGGGAAAGAGACCCAGTACTTC. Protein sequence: CAISDATGKETQYF.

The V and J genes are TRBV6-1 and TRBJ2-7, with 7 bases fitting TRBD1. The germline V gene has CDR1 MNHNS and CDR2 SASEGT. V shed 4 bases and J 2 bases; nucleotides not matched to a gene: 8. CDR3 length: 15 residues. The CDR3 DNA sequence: TGTGCCAGCAGTGTGGTAGGGGGCAGTGCCTACGAGCAGTACTTC. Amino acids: CASSVVGGSAYEQYF.

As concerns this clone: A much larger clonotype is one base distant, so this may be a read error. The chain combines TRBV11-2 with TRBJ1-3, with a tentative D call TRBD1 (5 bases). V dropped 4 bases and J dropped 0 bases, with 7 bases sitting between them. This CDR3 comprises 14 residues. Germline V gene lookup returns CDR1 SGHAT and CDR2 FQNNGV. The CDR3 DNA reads TGTGCCAGCAGCTCAGGGTTCTCTGGAAACACCATATATTTT. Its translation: CASSSGFSGNTIYF. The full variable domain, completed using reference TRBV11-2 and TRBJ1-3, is EAGVAQSPRYKIIEKRQSVAFWCNPISGHATLYWYQQILGQGPKLLIQFQNNGVVDDSQLPKDRFSAERLKGVDSTLKIQPAKLEDSAVYLCASSSGFSGNTIYFGEGSWLTVV.